These T cell receptor beta chains were read from a single sample in a study of T cells after yellow fever vaccination. MiXCR, applied by TCRdb to the 5' RACE reads, yields one record per CDR3 protein. The table records under 550,000 distinct CDR3 sequences, 21% of them present only once. This material consisted of PBMCs, taken approximately 22 days after the first yellow fever vaccination. The receptors stem from a young man who received the YFV17D yellow fever vaccine. Both conserved end residues are trimmed from each CDR3. A D gene is named only where the DNA matches it firmly.

TRBD1 TRBV6-2/TRBV6-3 ASSNRDRGLYSPLH
NA TRBV7-6 ASSLEGQPRDTGELF
TRBD2 TRBV11-2 ASSLVLAGGPREQF
NA TRBV5-1 ASSLEQGNTEAF
TRBD1 TRBV6-1 ASSASPGQGLSEAF
NA TRBV11-1 ASSPPTHQETQY
TRBD2 TRBV2 ASRGLAGVRETQY
NA TRBV7-8 ASSRMGGNQPQH
NA TRBV29-1 SVEVAETQY
NA TRBV4-3 ASSQDDPRDTQY
TRBD1 TRBV28 ASRLTGYQPQH
TRBD2 TRBV20-1 SARKAGGRNTGELF
NA TRBV7-2 ASSLNYEQF
NA TRBV4-3 ASSQDGGWGAF
TRBD2 TRBV27 ATAPTSGGLTDTQY
NA TRBV7-8 AAGTSGELF
NA TRBV6-5 ASSYSNVAGERTPLH
NA TRBV4-1 ASSQTDFTEAF
NA TRBV14 ASSPPSTGAEAF
NA TRBV28 ASRPSNSPLH
NA TRBV20-1 SARFNTEAF
NA TRBV28 ASKSTSGLGSDTQY
TRBD2 TRBV18 ASSPLGLAANTDTQY
TRBD2 TRBV5-1 ASSLGQGLAVQETQY
TRBD1 TRBV20-1 SVSQGERGTDTQY
NA TRBV3-1 ASSQFLGGDGYT